This TCR beta chain is from a study of spatial heterogeneity in lung cancer. This clonotype was detected ten times or more. Time point meaning: sample taken at primary tumor resection. The CDR3 is 13 residues long. CDR1 and CDR2 from the germline V gene are MGHRA and YSYEKL. Trimming pared 4 bases from V and 5 bases from J, leaving 11 bases between. Each TCR cDNA molecule carried a unique molecular identifier. A single record per CDR3 protein comes from TCRdb applying MiXCR to the 5' RACE reads. The profile covers more than 45,000 distinct CDR3 sequences, with roughly 5% appearing a single time and 11% taken by the ten largest.

The material was PBMCs, obtained at surgery. The genes are TRBV4-1 and TRBJ2-5; D perhaps matches TRBD2 (5 bases). The TCR comes from a male donor with early-stage non-small cell lung cancer. The CDR3 protein is CASSRWQRETQYF. CDR3 in DNA: TGCGCCAGCAGCCGATGGCAGCGGGAGACCCAGTACTTC.